This TCR beta chain was sequenced for a study of blood T cell repertoires in COVID-19. The protocol was immunoSEQ multiplex PCR, while the TCRdb copy is restricted to in-frame clones and leaves out a portion. Of some 150,000 clones listed, roughly 86% are singletons. This sequence originates from a woman in her sixties with acute or convalescent COVID-19. The sample taken for sequencing was peripheral blood.

Here the CDR3 reads CASSPASGGLSSYNEQFF. CDR3 DNA: TGCGCCAGCAGCCCGGCTAGCGGGGGTCTTAGCTCCTACAATGAGCAGTTCTTC. The gene calls are TRBV5-1 and TRBJ2-1, with 10 bases fitting TRBD2. Germline V lookup: CDR1 SGHRS, CDR2 YFSETQ. The CDR3 loop spans 18 amino acids. V lost 4 bases and J lost 0; bases outside the gene matches: 10. The complete variable domain, with remaining parts taken from reference TRBV5-1 and TRBJ2-1, reads KAGVTQTPRYLIKTRGQQVTLSCSPISGHRSVSWYQQTPGQGLQFLFEYFSETQRNKGNFPGRFSGRQFSNSRSEMNVSTLELGDSALYLCASSPASGGLSSYNEQFFGPGTRLTVL.